This T cell receptor beta chain was sequenced in a study of regulatory T cells in long-lasting Graves disease. Time point indicated: newly diagnosed GD, antithyroid drugs for less than 3 months. Following extraction of RNA from PBMCs, that RNA was used to make the TCR library. Patients met American Thyroid Association criteria for Graves' disease. This clonotype was picked up many times. Construction of TCR beta libraries relied on iRepertoire HTBI primers and on Arm-PCR targeting CDR3 regions. In the original analysis: Identified segments across samples numbered about 64 TRBV and about 13 TRBJ. TCRdb processed the multiplex PCR reads anew with MiXCR; each CDR3 protein has one entry. TCRdb, rather than the study authors, made the V and J calls. Here the sample spans some 320,000 distinct CDR3 sequences, 15% to 20% being singletons. CDR3 length equals 12 residues. V lost 5 bases to trimming and J lost 3 bases, with 7 bases between them. CDR1 and CDR2 from the germline V gene are MDHEN and SYDVKM.

V usage is TRBV28 and J usage is TRBJ1-1, with unresolved D. This sequence originates from a female donor with Graves disease. This sample comprised peripheral blood mononuclear cells (PBMCs), obtained at new diagnosis, from a patient treated with antithyroid drugs. CDR3: CASSPYYTEAFF. DNA for the CDR3: TGTGCCAGCAGTCCCTACTACACTGAAGCTTTCTTT.